The entry below describes one T cell receptor beta chain. The data were obtained in a study of blood T cell repertoires in COVID-19. Across the whole study: Acute and convalescent COVID-19 specimens originated in the United States, Italy and Spain. Sample material is recorded as cDNA or gDNA derived from T cells, B-cell-depleted T cells, or PBMCs.

Under the authors' procedure: Researchers report that nucleated cell counts were estimated from reference gene primer amplification. Repertoires were generated with immunoSEQ multiplex PCR, while TCRdb's copy carries only in-frame clones and drops some. The D gene and trimming were derived from the DNA, and the V and J assignments and clone size from that table. This sample has tens of thousands of clones, with about nine tenths found just once. CDR3 length: 12 residues. The V and J ends lost 8 bases and 5 bases respectively, with 12 bases between them. CDR1 and CDR2 from the germline V gene are MNHEY and SVGAGI.

The clonotype comes from an elderly woman with acute or convalescent COVID-19. V is TRBV6-5 and J is TRBJ1-1, with no clear D. The sample was peripheral blood. CDR3 in DNA: TGTGCCAGCCGAAGGACGGGAACTGAAGCTTTCTTT. Protein product: CASRRTGTEAFF.